This TCR beta chain comes out of a study of T cell responses to AZD1222 COVID-19 vaccine. General study results and limits: Dominant CD4 TCR responses targeted spike regions 160-218 and 743-854. Donors, mostly white British, included more females; clonal diversity was possibly underestimated. Scientists sampled the repertoires only once the peak T cell response had passed.

This CDR3 has 15 residues. V was pared by 0 bases and J by 3 bases, with 9 bases between. CDR1 and CDR2 from the germline V gene are LNHNV and YYDKDF (reference sequence). Assay used: immunoSEQ multiplex PCR; TCRdb lists only in-frame clones, some missing. Among around 100,000 clones, 85% were seen once, and the ten largest hold 4.5%. With respect to this clone: Its cognate antigen is unknown.

This sequence originates from an adult who received the AZD1222 COVID-19 vaccine. The J gene is TRBJ2-1, the V gene TRBV15, with no clear D. Material: peripheral blood, obtained 28 days after the second AZD1222 dose. The CDR3 region is CATSREAADYNEQFF. CDR3 coding DNA: TGTGCCACCAGCAGAGAGGCAGCAGACTACAATGAGCAGTTCTTC.